A single sample is the source of the 27 T cell receptor beta chains below, sequenced in a study of regulatory T cells in long-lasting Graves disease (dated by TCRdb to about 2021). What this sample's time point label stands for: persistent/refractory GD, antithyroid drugs over 5 years with positive TRAb. For both TCR sequencing and RNA sequencing, RNA was extracted from PBMCs in TRIzol. Libraries were made using multiplex PCR. The reads were generated on an Illumina HiSeq 4000. iRepertoire HTBI primers and Arm-PCR amplification of CDR3 regions were used to construct TCR beta libraries. Starting from the raw public reads, TCRdb applied fastp trimming at Q25, assembled clones with MiXCR and retained in-frame beta chains. Each CDR3 protein gets just one entry, which takes the most common genes and DNA from the rows behind it. Present in this sample are more than 300,000 distinct CDR3 sequences, roughly 25% of which were seen just once. Of the sample, about 27% falls within the top ten clones.

Here the sequenced sample was peripheral blood mononuclear cells (PBMCs), taken when the disease was refractory, from a patient treated with antithyroid drugs. These receptors all come from a woman between 40 and 55 years old with Graves disease. Donor details come from another sample of the same person, matched by shared clones.

A few counts support this clonotype. V is TRBV7-9 and J is TRBJ2-7; possible D gene TRBD2, 6 bases. Per germline, CDR1 SEHNR and CDR2 FQNEAQ (reference sequence). The length of the CDR3 is 16 residues. The V and J ends lost 3 bases and 6 bases respectively, with 21 bases between them. CDR3 DNA sequence: TGTGCCAGCAGCTTTGTGGGGGATGGCGGGGCCGCCGAGCAGTACTTC. As protein: CASSFVGDGGAAEQYF.

This clonotype was picked up many times. The chain links TRBV28 to TRBJ1-2; 9 positions match TRBD1. This CDR3 has 15 residues. J gave up 3 bases and V 5 bases, and 7 bases lay outside the gene matches. Germline CDR1 and CDR2: MDHEN and SYDVKM. The CDR3 spells CASSPAQGAYYGYTF. CDR3 DNA sequence: TGTGCCAGCAGTCCCGCACAGGGGGCATACTATGGCTACACCTTC.

This clonotype was detected only a few times. This chain joins TRBV6-2 or TRBV6-3 and TRBJ2-2; D is unclear. The germline gives CDR1 MNHEY, CDR2 SVGEGT. The CDR3 is 12 amino acids. Trimming stripped 3 bases from V and 6 bases from J, with 5 bases between. Here the CDR3 DNA reads TGTGCCAGCAGTTATTTATCCGGGGAGCTGTTTTTT. It yields the protein CASSYLSGELFF.

In regard to this clonotype: This could be a read error, since a much larger clone is one nucleotide away. The chain recombines TRBV2 with TRBJ2-1, with 7 bases lining up with TRBD2. The CDR3 is made up of 15 amino acids. The V gene's germline CDR1 is SNHLY and CDR2 FYNNEI. V lost 6 bases to trimming and J lost 10 bases; unmatched junction nucleotides: 15. CDR3 amino acids: CASRVQGGWAYEQFF. DNA for the CDR3: TGTGCCAGCAGGGTTCAGGGAGGGTGGGCGTACGAGCAGTTCTTC.

This clonotype has only one observation. The V gene is TRBV20-1, the J gene TRBJ2-2; D possibly corresponds to TRBD1 (6 bases). V was cut by 0 bases and J by 2 bases, with 13 bases left in between. The CDR3 runs to 16 residues. The germline V gene encodes CDR1 DFQATT and CDR2 SNEGSKA (reference sequence). The CDR3 is CSARDRGWGNTGELFF. The DNA of the CDR3 is TGCAGTGCTAGAGACAGGGGATGGGGTAACACCGGGGAGCTGTTTTTT.

This clonotype was observed many times. The chain carries TRBV29-1 and TRBJ1-1; D is uncertain. CDR1 and CDR2 (germline): SQVTM, ANQGSEA. Trimming removed 5 bases from V and 1 base from J, with 8 bases in between. This CDR3 has 12 residues. The DNA of the CDR3 is TGCAGCGTTCCTGCCGAGAACACTGAAGCTTTCTTT. It specifies CSVPAENTEAFF.

Worth noting for this clonotype: A much larger clonotype is one base distant, so this may be a read error. The chain carries TRBV27 and TRBJ2-2, with D tentatively TRBD2 (5 bases). Germline CDR1 reads MNHEY; CDR2 reads SMNVEV (reference sequence). The CDR3 is 13 residues long. The CDR3 is CASRPTNTGEPFF. The CDR3 DNA reads as TGTGCCAGCAGACCTACGAACACCGGGGAGCCGTTTTTT.

This clonotype has a count of ten or more. The chain combines TRBV15 with TRBJ2-7; tentatively, D is TRBD1 (6 bases). V lost 5 bases and J lost 0, with 17 bases in between. Germline CDR1 reads LNHNV; CDR2 reads YYDKDF (reference sequence). The CDR3 runs 16 residues. The CDR3 DNA reads as TGTGCCACCAGCGGACAGAGCGGACACCCCTCCTACGAGCAGTACTTC. As protein: CATSGQSGHPSYEQYF.

The V call is TRBV24-1, the J call TRBJ2-2; the match to TRBD1 covers 7 bases. The CDR3 is 14 amino acids. V dropped 7 bases and J dropped 1; count of bases not matched to a gene: 2. Germline loops: CDR1 KGHDR, CDR2 SFDVKD. CDR3 amino acids: CATRDRENTGELFF. For the CDR3, the DNA is TGTGCCACCAGAGACAGGGAGAACACCGGGGAGCTGTTTTTT.

This clonotype showed up many times. The gene calls are TRBV24-1 and TRBJ2-5, with TRBD2 identical over 7 bases. This CDR3 comprises 14 residues. V was clipped by 2 bases and J by 4 bases; unmatched bases: 3. Per the germline V gene, CDR1 is KGHDR and CDR2 is SFDVKD. CDR3 amino acids: CATSDWEGGETQYF. The CDR3 nucleotides are TGTGCCACCAGTGATTGGGAGGGAGGAGAGACCCAGTACTTC.

This clonotype has more than one count but fewer than ten. The V and J genes are TRBV18 and TRBJ1-2; D gene ambiguous. The V end lost 2 bases, the J end lost 8 bases, and 9 bases lay between the germline ends. CDR1 is KGHSH, CDR2 LQKENI, per germline. The CDR3 is 12 residues long. The CDR3 nucleotides are TGTGCCAGCTCACCAGGGCAAGAGGGCTACACCTTC. As protein: CASSPGQEGYTF.

This clonotype was seen at least ten times. The V and J genes are TRBV20-1 and TRBJ1-2; tentative D call: TRBD1 (6 bases). The germline CDR1 and CDR2 sequences are DFQATT and SNEGSKA (reference sequence). The CDR3 extends over 13 amino acids. With 0 bases removed from V and 6 bases from J, the gap between germline ends came to 11 bases. CDR3 residues: CSARDQQGDGYTF. The CDR3 DNA reads TGCAGTGCTAGAGATCAACAGGGTGATGGCTACACCTTC.

This clonotype was counted ten times or more. This chain links TRBV9 with TRBJ2-5, with 8 positions matching TRBD2. Germline CDR1 and CDR2: SGDLS and YYNGEE. The V and J ends lost 4 bases and 5 bases, in that order; junction bases with no gene match: 7. The CDR3 is 14 residues long. CDR3 sequence: CASSYQAGAETQYF. Here the CDR3 DNA reads TGTGCCAGCAGCTACCAAGCGGGAGCCGAGACCCAGTACTTC. Together with reference TRBV9 and TRBJ2-5, the CDR3 gives the full variable domain: DSGVTQTPKHLITATGQRVTLRCSPRSGDLSVYWYQQSLDQGLQFLIQYYNGEERAKGNILERFSAQQFPDLHSELNLSSLELGDSALYFCASSYQAGAETQYFGPGTRLLVL.

The V call is TRBV4-1, the J call TRBJ1-4; TRBD1 agrees at 8 bases. The V segment lost 8 bases and the J segment 4 bases; nucleotides outside the gene matches: 12. The CDR3 consists of 16 residues. The germline CDR1 and CDR2 sequences are MGHRA and YSYEKL. CDR3 nucleotides: TGCGCCAGCCGTGGGGGGACAGGAGGCCGTAATGAAAAACTGTTTTTT. Its protein product is CASRGGTGGRNEKLFF.

In DNA, the CDR3 is TGCAGCGTTGACCGCGAAATCACTGAAGCTTTCTTT. This codes for CSVDREITEAFF. This sequence joins TRBV29-1 and TRBJ1-1; D gene unclear. This CDR3 region has 12 residues. CDR1 SQVTM and CDR2 ANQGSEA come from the germline V gene. V shed 3 bases and J shed 4 bases, with 9 bases lying between them.

The sample holds a few counts of this clonotype. The rearrangement joins TRBV11-2 to TRBJ1-1; 9 bases map to TRBD1. The J segment lost 3 bases and the V segment lost 6 bases, leaving 8 bases of the junction unmatched. The CDR3 contains 15 residues. CDR1 is SGHAT and CDR2 is FQNNGV in the germline V gene. CDR3 DNA: TGTGCCAGCAGGCACAGACAGGGGGGAGACACTGAAGCTTTCTTT. It yields the protein CASRHRQGGDTEAFF.

This clonotype occurred many times. V gene TRBV20-1 combines with J gene TRBJ2-7; 8 bases match TRBD1. V lost 2 bases, J lost 0 bases, and 6 bases stayed unmatched. This CDR3 has 15 amino acids. The germline CDR1 and CDR2 sequences are DFQATT and SNEGSKA (reference sequence). CDR3 bases: TGCAGTGCTAGAACGAACAGGGGGACCTCCTACGAGCAGTACTTC. Its protein is CSARTNRGTSYEQYF.

The chain joins TRBV6-1 to TRBJ2-2; D gene ambiguous. The CDR3 is 15 residues long. The germline V gene encodes CDR1 MNHNS and CDR2 SASEGT. The germline V and J ends were trimmed by 2 bases and 2 bases, with 9 bases remaining between them. The CDR3 nucleotides read TGTGCCAGCAGTGAATTGGGTGTAAACACCGGGGAGCTGTTTTTT. It yields the protein CASSELGVNTGELFF.

V gene TRBV20-1 combines with J gene TRBJ2-3; D perhaps matches TRBD2 (6 bases). Trimming removed 0 bases at V and 0 bases at J, with 7 bases between. Germline lookup yields CDR1 DFQATT and CDR2 SNEGSKA (reference sequence). The CDR3 is 14 amino acids. CDR3 nucleotides: TGCAGTGCTAGAGACAGCGGGAGCACAGATACGCAGTATTTT. Protein product: CSARDSGSTDTQYF.

This clonotype was detected many times. The rearrangement joins TRBV11-2 to TRBJ2-5; TRBD1 or TRBD2 may be the D gene (5 bases each). The CDR3 loop spans 12 amino acids. V was trimmed by 5 bases and J by 8 bases, leaving 12 bases between them. Germline loops: CDR1 SGHAT, CDR2 FQNNGV. For the CDR3, the DNA is TGTGCCAGCAGCGATGTCAGGGACACCCAGTACTTC. Residues: CASSDVRDTQYF.

To note about this clonotype: Given a much more abundant clone one base away, this may be a read error. The DNA of the CDR3 is TGTGCCAGCAGTTACTCGGTGGCCAGAAAAGAGACCCAGCACTTC. This translates into CASSYSVARKETQHF. The chain carries TRBV6-5 and TRBJ2-5, with D unresolved. In germline, CDR1 is MNHEY, CDR2 SVGAGI. The CDR3 spans 15 residues.

This clonotype was observed a handful of times. CDR3 region: CASSARTYNYGYTF. The CDR3 DNA sequence: TGTGCCAGTAGTGCCCGAACATACAACTATGGCTACACCTTC. The rearrangement uses TRBV19 and TRBJ1-2; D is unresolved. The CDR3 totals 14 residues. CDR1 is LNHDA and CDR2 is SQIVND in the germline V gene (reference sequence). V was clipped by 5 bases and J by 2 bases, with 12 bases between them. Full variable domain (remainder filled in from reference TRBV19 and TRBJ1-2): DGGITQSPKYLFRKEGQNVTLSCEQNLNHDAMYWYRQDPGQGLRLIYYSQIVNDFQKGDIAEGYSVSREKKESFPLTVTSAQKNPTAFYLCASSARTYNYGYTFGSGTRLTVV.

This clonotype was counted only a few times. The chain is built from TRBV6-1 and TRBJ2-7; 10 bases are a match to TRBD2. Trimming cost V 10 bases and J 3 bases; bases outside gene matches: 9. Per the germline V gene, CDR1 is MNHNS and CDR2 is SASEGT. This CDR3 is built from 14 residues. The CDR3 DNA follows: TGTGCCACCCTGGCAGGACTAGCGGTCTACGAGCAGTACTTC. This gives the protein CATLAGLAVYEQYF.

The chain joins TRBV3-1 to TRBJ1-2; no firm D call. Germline CDR1 reads LGHDT; CDR2 reads YNNKEL (reference sequence). V was clipped by 4 bases and J by 4 bases, with 16 bases between them. The CDR3 sequence is 15 residues long. CDR3: CASSPYQNGPYGYTF. CDR3 nucleotide sequence: TGTGCCAGCAGCCCCTACCAGAATGGGCCCTATGGCTACACCTTC.

J is TRBJ2-7 and V is TRBV7-9; possibly TRBD2 for D (5 bases). From germline, CDR1 is SEHNR and CDR2 FQNEAQ (reference sequence). The CDR3 is 14 residues long. Trimming took 4 bases from V and 3 from J, leaving 13 bases between them. The CDR3 is CASSSGNLVYEQYF. The DNA of the CDR3 is TGTGCCAGCAGCTCGGGGAACTTAGTCTACGAGCAGTACTTC.

This clonotype was seen many times. The chain employs TRBV28 and TRBJ2-6, with D uncertain. Trimming cost V 7 bases and J 2 bases, with 15 bases left between them. The CDR3 totals 16 residues. Germline CDR1 and CDR2: MDHEN and SYDVKM. Here the CDR3 DNA reads TGTGCCAGCAAAGCATGGGTCAGCACTGGGGCCAACGTCCTGACTTTC. This sequence encodes CASKAWVSTGANVLTF.

This clonotype was found many times. The chain has TRBV28 and TRBJ2-5, with D uncertain. The CDR3 has 16 residues. V lost 5 bases and J 9 bases, leaving 25 bases between the germline ends. CDR1 and CDR2 from the germline V gene are MDHEN and SYDVKM. This CDR3 is CASSRRNPPGPVAQYF. The CDR3 coding sequence is TGTGCCAGCAGTCGCCGGAACCCCCCCGGCCCGGTAGCCCAGTACTTC.